The text below deals with one TCR beta chain. Profiling relied on immunoSEQ multiplex PCR, and the TCRdb table lists in-frame clones only, not all of them. The sample lists fewer than 120,000 clones; 85% to 90% were seen once. The record originates from a study of control samples from healthy donors and cancer patients. This clonotype originated in a woman aged 60 to 75 with lung cancer. Sequencing used PBMCs.

The CDR3 DNA is TGTGCCAGCAGCTTGGCAGGCGGGAATAATGAAAAACTGTTTTTT. Its translation is CASSLAGGNNEKLFF. The J gene is TRBJ1-4, the V gene TRBV7-2; no reliable D call. The CDR3 runs 15 residues. The V gene's germline CDR1 is SGHTA and CDR2 FQGNSA. Trimming cost V 3 bases and J 4 bases, with 12 bases left between them.